Sequencing of this T cell receptor (beta chain) was carried out in a study of shared clonotypes between healthy human individuals. About the study: The donor pool was made up of a couple of women and a few men aged 18 to 49. Whole-study results and caveats: Although depth was large, rarefaction showed that sequencing of the sorted subsets was incomplete.

Germline V gives CDR1 MDHEN, CDR2 SYDVKM. The J segment lost 0 bases and the V segment lost 7 bases, leaving 5 bases of the junction unmatched. The CDR3 runs to 14 residues. As concerns this clone: Its antigen is unknown. This sample also contains other DNA sequences that code for the same CDR3.

The assay ran at deep level. Method: immunoSEQ multiplex PCR; TCRdb's copy keeps in-frame clones and lacks some. This sample has roughly 2,300,000 clones, with just under 95% found just once. The source is a man between 18 and 35 years old in good health. Some clones in this sample may be carry-over from other donors' samples. J is TRBJ1-1 and V is TRBV28; 7 nucleotides agree with TRBD1. Specimen: naive CD4+ T cells from PBMCs. The subset denotes: CD45RA+ positively selected. The CDR3 loop reads CASIPGGLNTEAFF. The CDR3 bases are TGTGCCAGCATCCCAGGGGGGCTGAACACTGAAGCTTTCTTT.